This T cell receptor beta chain derives from a study of post-analysis software for immune sequencing data. The wider study: Courses of disease covered relapsing-remitting, secondary progressive and progressive-relapsing multiple sclerosis.

The CDR3 sequence is 15 residues long. Germline CDR1 and CDR2: DFQATT and SNEGSKA (reference sequence). Trimming removed 1 base from V and 0 bases from J, with 11 bases in between. TCR beta cDNA libraries included unique molecular identifiers. The yield from roughly 1 to 10 million T cells was 500,000 or so cDNA molecules in total. TCRdb recomputed calls from the PCR reads with MiXCR, one row per CDR3 protein. The sample holds approximately 400,000 distinct CDR3 sequences; 30% to 45% are singletons and the top ten take over 10%. This clonotype was picked up a small number of times. Its antigen remains unidentified. General observations from the study: Higher frequency in patients than in controls was seen for roughly 5 TRBV segments, with TRBV5-6, TRBV5-1 and TRBV20-1 among them. Controls' normalized Chao1 diversity significantly exceeded that of multiple sclerosis patients. By F measure, strong co-clustering occurred among samples prepared in the same batch.

Material: blood. V gene TRBV20-1 combines with J gene TRBJ2-3; D is uncertain. The clonotype originates from a girl between 10 and 17 years old with multiple sclerosis. The CDR3 loop is CSARGLGTSTDTQYF. CDR3 DNA sequence: TGCAGTGCTAGAGGCCTCGGCACTAGCACAGATACGCAGTATTTT.